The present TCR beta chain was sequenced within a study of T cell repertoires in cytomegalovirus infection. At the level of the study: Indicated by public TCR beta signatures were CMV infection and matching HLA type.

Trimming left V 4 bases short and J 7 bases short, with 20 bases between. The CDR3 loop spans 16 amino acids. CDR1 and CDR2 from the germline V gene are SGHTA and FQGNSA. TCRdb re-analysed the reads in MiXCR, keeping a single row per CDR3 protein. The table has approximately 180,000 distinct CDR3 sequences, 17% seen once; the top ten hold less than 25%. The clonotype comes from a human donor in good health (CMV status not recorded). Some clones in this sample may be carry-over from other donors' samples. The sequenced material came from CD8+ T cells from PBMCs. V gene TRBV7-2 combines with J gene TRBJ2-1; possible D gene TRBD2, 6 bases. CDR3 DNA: TGTGCCAGCAGCTCCACCTTGGTCGCACGGGGGAATGAGCAGTTCTTC. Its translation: CASSSTLVARGNEQFF.